These T cell receptor beta chains were read from a single sample in a study of T cells after yellow fever vaccination. TCRdb re-called the 5' RACE reads through MiXCR, storing one row per CDR3 protein. The profile shows some 240,000 distinct CDR3 sequences, 5.2% of them singletons. The sequencing here drew on CD4+ T cells sorted from PBMCs, taken on the day of the yellow fever booster vaccination. These receptors were obtained from a man aged 18 to 30 who received the YFV17D yellow fever vaccine. Each CDR3 is given with its conserved first and last residue. A D gene is named only where the DNA matches it firmly. Clone size is not always given. Where it is, it says once, few, many or a class for expanded clones.

cdr3_nt: TGTGCCATCAGTCACAGGGGAACTGAAGCTTTCTTT
cdr3_aa: CAISHRGTEAFF
v_call: TRBV10-3
j_call: TRBJ1-1
clone_size: -
d_call: TRBD1

cdr3_nt: TGTGCCAGCTCACCACAAGAATCTGGGGCCAACGTCCTGACTTTC
cdr3_aa: CASSPQESGANVLTF
v_call: TRBV18
j_call: TRBJ2-6
clone_size: many
d_call: -

cdr3_nt: TGTGCCAGCAGCCGATACGGACCGGAAGAGACCCAGTACTTC
cdr3_aa: CASSRYGPEETQYF
v_call: TRBV7-2
j_call: TRBJ2-5
clone_size: -
d_call: -

cdr3_nt: TGCGCCAGCAGCCCCCTTACCGGGACTAGCGGGGGGGCGGGAGAGACCCAGTACTTC
cdr3_aa: CASSPLTGTSGGAGETQYF
v_call: TRBV4-3
j_call: TRBJ2-5
clone_size: few
d_call: TRBD2

cdr3_nt: TGCAGTGCCCTCTCTTGGACTAGCGGGAGCAATGAGCAGTTCTTC
cdr3_aa: CSALSWTSGSNEQFF
v_call: TRBV20-1
j_call: TRBJ2-1
clone_size: few
d_call: TRBD2

cdr3_nt: TGTGCCAGCAGTTACTCCGGGACAGGGAGGCCCAATCAGCCCCAGCATTTT
cdr3_aa: CASSYSGTGRPNQPQHF
v_call: TRBV6-2/TRBV6-3
j_call: TRBJ1-5
clone_size: -
d_call: TRBD1

cdr3_nt: TGCAGTCCGAGCCCAGGGGGCCTGGATGAAAAACTGTTTTTT
cdr3_aa: CSPSPGGLDEKLFF
v_call: TRBV20-1
j_call: TRBJ1-4
clone_size: -
d_call: TRBD1

cdr3_nt: TGTGCCAGCAGGAAACCGGGACAGGGCACAGATACGCAGTATTTT
cdr3_aa: CASRKPGQGTDTQYF
v_call: TRBV6-2/TRBV6-3
j_call: TRBJ2-3
clone_size: many
d_call: TRBD1

cdr3_nt: TGCGCCAGCAGTCAAGACAGAAATACGCAGTATTTT
cdr3_aa: CASSQDRNTQYF
v_call: TRBV5-1
j_call: TRBJ2-3
clone_size: many
d_call: -

cdr3_nt: TGCAGCGTCTTCGCCCCTAGTAGAGATACGCAGTATTTT
cdr3_aa: CSVFAPSRDTQYF
v_call: TRBV29-1
j_call: TRBJ2-3
clone_size: many
d_call: -

cdr3_nt: TGTGCCACCAGCAGAGGTCCCGGTACGGTATCCTACGAGCAGTACTTC
cdr3_aa: CATSRGPGTVSYEQYF
v_call: TRBV15
j_call: TRBJ2-7
clone_size: few
d_call: -

cdr3_nt: TGTGCCAGCAGCTTATCTGGGCAGGGACATCAGCCCCAGCATTTT
cdr3_aa: CASSLSGQGHQPQHF
v_call: TRBV7-2
j_call: TRBJ1-5
clone_size: many
d_call: -

cdr3_nt: TGTGCCAGCAGCCAAAGATCCTCCTACGAGCAGTACTTC
cdr3_aa: CASSQRSSYEQYF
v_call: TRBV7-2
j_call: TRBJ2-7
clone_size: many
d_call: -

cdr3_nt: TGTGCCAGCAGCCAAGGTCGGACAGGGAGTTTGGTAAGCACTGAAGCTTTCTTT
cdr3_aa: CASSQGRTGSLVSTEAFF
v_call: TRBV3-2
j_call: TRBJ1-1
clone_size: few
d_call: -

cdr3_nt: TGTGCCAGCAGCTTCAGACAGGGAGGTAGCGGCACTGAAGCTTTCTTT
cdr3_aa: CASSFRQGGSGTEAFF
v_call: TRBV5-6
j_call: TRBJ1-1
clone_size: -
d_call: TRBD1

cdr3_nt: TGTGCCAGCAGTCTCAGGGTGGGGTGGGATCAGCCCCAGCATTTT
cdr3_aa: CASSLRVGWDQPQHF
v_call: TRBV12-3/TRBV12-4
j_call: TRBJ1-5
clone_size: many
d_call: -

cdr3_nt: TGCGCCAGCAGCCAAGTGTCGACTTATAATTCACCCCTCCACTTT
cdr3_aa: CASSQVSTYNSPLHF
v_call: TRBV4-1
j_call: TRBJ1-6
clone_size: -
d_call: -

cdr3_nt: TGCGCCAGCAGCGAAACTGGGACAGGGGGGTACTATGGCTACACCTTC
cdr3_aa: CASSETGTGGYYGYTF
v_call: TRBV4-3
j_call: TRBJ1-2
clone_size: -
d_call: TRBD1

cdr3_nt: TGTGCCAGCAGCTACACGGGGTCGACCGGCGGCTACACCTTC
cdr3_aa: CASSYTGSTGGYTF
v_call: TRBV7-2
j_call: TRBJ1-2
clone_size: few
d_call: -

cdr3_nt: TGCAGTGCCCGATCGGGGTTTGATTCACCCCTCCACTTT
cdr3_aa: CSARSGFDSPLHF
v_call: TRBV20-1
j_call: TRBJ1-6
clone_size: few
d_call: -

cdr3_nt: TGCAGTGCTAGAGTAGGTGGGGCCACCGGGGAGCTGTTTTTT
cdr3_aa: CSARVGGATGELFF
v_call: TRBV20-1
j_call: TRBJ2-2
clone_size: many
d_call: -

cdr3_nt: TGTGCCAGCACCCCGGGACTAGCCGACAATGAGCAGTTCTTC
cdr3_aa: CASTPGLADNEQFF
v_call: TRBV7-6
j_call: TRBJ2-1
clone_size: many
d_call: TRBD2

cdr3_nt: TGCGCCAGCAGCCCAAGACCGGGGCTAACCACAAACTATGGCTACACCTTC
cdr3_aa: CASSPRPGLTTNYGYTF
v_call: TRBV5-1
j_call: TRBJ1-2
clone_size: many
d_call: -